This TCR beta chain stems from a study of T cell responses to AZD1222 COVID-19 vaccine. Study background: Second doses at about 4 or about 12 weeks were pooled. Study-level points and caveats: Repertoires were obtained only post-peak T cell response.

This clone has a handful of counts. Its antigen is still unknown. Data came from immunoSEQ multiplex PCR; TCRdb stores just in-frame clones and leaves some out. This table has under 60,000 clones, about 86% appearing once. V dropped 3 bases and J dropped 10 bases, with 16 bases sitting between them. Germline V gene sequence: CDR1 KGHSH, CDR2 LQKENI. This CDR3 spans 14 amino acids. This specimen was peripheral blood, taken on day 0 of AZD1222 vaccination. The source of this sequence is an adult in good health. This chain links TRBV18 with TRBJ1-5; D call uncertain. The CDR3 sequence is CASSPPSGLGPQHF. The DNA of the CDR3 is TGTGCCAGCTCACCGCCCTCGGGGTTGGGACCCCAGCATTTT.